These T cell receptor beta chains were read from a single sample in a study of T cell repertoires in cytomegalovirus infection. Their specific antigens are unknown. One entry per CDR3 protein results from TCRdb running MiXCR on the reads. The table records 750,000 to 950,000 distinct CDR3 sequences, 25% to 35% of them present only once. This specimen was cultured CD8+ T cells from PBMCs, taken from culture after CMV antigen stimulation. The receptor set was obtained from a human donor in good health (CMV status not recorded). Some clones in this sample may be carry-over from other donors' samples. The CDR3 runs from the conserved cysteine through the conserved F or W. A D gene is named only where the DNA matches it firmly. Expanded clones are given a class, and other clones once, few, many or no size at all.

J,V,size,D,DNA,CDR3
TRBJ1-5,TRBV27,few,NA,TGTGCCAGCAGTCTGATAACAGGAGATTTTAGCAATCAGCCCCAGCATTTT,CASSLITGDFSNQPQHF
TRBJ1-2,TRBV7-8,NA,NA,TGTGCCAGCAGCACACCCTCTGGCTACACCTTC,CASSTPSGYTF
TRBJ2-5,TRBV7-6,NA,NA,TGTGCCAGCAGCTCAGTCGGGGAGACCCAGTACTTC,CASSSVGETQYF
TRBJ1-2,TRBV5-1,NA,NA,TGCGCCAGCAGCCCCACACCCGGCAGGGCAAAAGGGGGAGATGGCTACACCTTC,CASSPTPGRAKGGDGYTF
TRBJ2-2,TRBV5-3,once,NA,TGTGCCAGCAACTTGATAGGGGCCGGCACCGGGGAGCTGTTTTTT,CASNLIGAGTGELFF
TRBJ1-6,TRBV6-5,few,NA,TGTGCCAGCACTCCTTCGCCGGCTCCTGCAAATTCACCCCTCCACTTT,CASTPSPAPANSPLHF
TRBJ1-6,TRBV7-9,few,TRBD1,TGTGCCAGCAGCACCGGACAGGAAAATTCACCCCTCCACTTT,CASSTGQENSPLHF
TRBJ1-2,TRBV5-6,few,NA,TGTGCCAGCAGCGGCGGAGAAAACTATGGCTACACCTTC,CASSGGENYGYTF
TRBJ2-6,TRBV27,NA,NA,TGTGCCAGCAGCCTTGTAGGGGGACAATTTGGGGCCAACGTCCTGACTTTC,CASSLVGGQFGANVLTF
TRBJ2-1,TRBV5-6,NA,NA,TGTGCCAGCAGCCAGGAAGTGAGGGGCAATGAGCAGTTCTTC,CASSQEVRGNEQFF